This is a list of T cell receptor beta chains from one sample in a study of blood T cell repertoires in COVID-19. Method: immunoSEQ multiplex PCR; TCRdb's copy keeps in-frame clones and lacks some. The sample has more than 95,000 clones, roughly 80% seen once. The sequencing input was peripheral blood. These receptors were collected from a man older than 75 with COVID-19, enrolled during active disease. Both conserved end residues are part of each CDR3. The D gene is left open where the match is weak. Size tells how often a clone was seen (once, few, many) or the class of an expanded clone, and some rows leave it out.

>TRBV5-1|few|15|TRBJ2-2|TRBD2
TGCGCCAGCAGCATTAGCGGGACGAACACCGGGGAGCTGTTTTTT
CASSISGTNTGELFF
>TRBV7-8|NA|15|TRBJ2-2|TRBD1
TGTGCCAGCAGCTTAGCGACAGGGTACACCGGGGAGCTGTTTTTT
CASSLATGYTGELFF
>TRBV29-1|NA|14|TRBJ2-1|TRBD2
TGCAGCGCTGGGACTAGCGGATCCTACAATGAGCAGTTCTTC
CSAGTSGSYNEQFF
>TRBV11-2|NA|15|TRBJ2-1|NA
TGTGCCAGCAGCTTTGAGTCGGGAGTAGTAGGGGAGCAGTTCTTC
CASSFESGVVGEQFF
>TRBV10-1|NA|13|TRBJ2-7|TRBD2
TGCGCCAGCAGTGAAGGAGCGGGAGTTGAGCAGTACTTC
CASSEGAGVEQYF
>TRBV7-8|NA|15|TRBJ1-4|TRBD1
TGTGCCAGCAGCCCTAGTGGGACAGCGGGTGAAAAACTGTTTTTT
CASSPSGTAGEKLFF
>TRBV6-1|few|14|TRBJ2-1|NA
TGTGCCAGCAGTGAAGGAACAGGGGGGGGAGATCGGTTCTTC
CASSEGTGGGDRFF
>TRBV9|NA|13|TRBJ2-1|NA
TGTGCCAGCAGCGCCAGTAGCCCGGGTGAGCAGTTCTTC
CASSASSPGEQFF
>TRBV19|large|15|TRBJ2-1|TRBD2
TGTGCCAGTAGTACTTCTAGCGGGTCATACAATGAGCAGTTCTTC
CASSTSSGSYNEQFF
>TRBV28|NA|14|TRBJ2-1|TRBD1
TGTGCCAGCAGTCGCGGACAGGGCGGCAATGAGCAGTTCTTC
CASSRGQGGNEQFF
>TRBV5-1|NA|15|TRBJ1-3|NA
TGCGCCAGCAGCCTGGACAGCCAAACGGGAAACACCATATATTTT
CASSLDSQTGNTIYF
>TRBV18|NA|17|TRBJ1-5|TRBD1
TGTGCCAGCTCACCACCGTGGACAGGGAGGGAAAATCAGCCCCAGCATTTT
CASSPPWTGRENQPQHF
>TRBV5-1|NA|17|TRBJ2-2|TRBD2
TGCGCCAGCAGCGTGACCGGGACTAGCGGGAGCACCGGGGAGCTGTTTTTT
CASSVTGTSGSTGELFF
>TRBV15|few|14|TRBJ2-7|TRBD2
TGTGCCACCAGCAAAAGCGGGAGTGGATACGAGCAGTACTTC
CATSKSGSGYEQYF
>TRBV24-1|NA|14|TRBJ2-1|NA
TGTGCCACCAGTGATAGATCCGGGTTCAATGAGCAGTTCTTC
CATSDRSGFNEQFF
>TRBV29-1|NA|12|TRBJ1-4|TRBD1
TGCAGCGTTAGACAGGGAGATGAAAAACTGTTTTTT
CSVRQGDEKLFF
>TRBV19|NA|20|TRBJ2-1|TRBD2
TGTGCCAGTAGTATGTTGGGGGGCGGACTAGCGGGAGGACCTTACAATGAGCAGTTCTTC
CASSMLGGGLAGGPYNEQFF
>TRBV28|NA|13|TRBJ1-2|TRBD1
TGTGCCAGCAGTTCGGACAGGCCGGGAGGCTACACCTTC
CASSSDRPGGYTF
>TRBV6-5|NA|12|TRBJ2-2|NA
TGTGCCAGCAGTTACGACACCGGGGAGCTGCTTTTT
CASSYDTGELLF
>TRBV29-1|NA|13|TRBJ2-3|NA
TGCAGCGTTGAAGGAACGGCGGCAGATACGCAGTATTTT
CSVEGTAADTQYF
>TRBV6-2/TRBV6-3|NA|16|TRBJ2-7|TRBD2
TGTGCCAGCAGTTATCGGACTAGCGGGAGTGGTATAGAGCAGTACTTC
CASSYRTSGSGIEQYF
>TRBV4-1|NA|16|TRBJ1-5|TRBD1
TGCGCCAGCAGCCCGGGACAGACCTATAGCAATCAGCCCCAGCATTTT
CASSPGQTYSNQPQHF
>TRBV28|NA|11|TRBJ2-7|NA
TGTGCCATCGTGACTGGCTACGAGCAGTACTTC
CAIVTGYEQYF
>TRBV3-1/TRBV3-2|few|16|TRBJ2-7|NA
TGTGCCAGCAGCCGTTCAGGCATTGTCTTTTCCTACGAGCAGTACTTC
CASSRSGIVFSYEQYF
>TRBV6-2/TRBV6-3|NA|15|TRBJ1-1|NA
TGTGCCAGCAGTTACGGACAGCGGATGAACACTGAAGCTTTCTTT
CASSYGQRMNTEAFF
>TRBV5-4|NA|14|TRBJ2-5|NA
TGTGCCAGCACCTGGAGGGGAGACCAAGAGACCCAGTACTTC
CASTWRGDQETQYF
>TRBV11-2|NA|14|TRBJ2-5|NA
TGTGCCAGCAGCTACCCTCGGGGGATTGAGACCCAGTACTTC
CASSYPRGIETQYF
>TRBV6-5|NA|15|TRBJ2-7|NA
TGTGCCAGCAGTTACTCCACGGTTGAAGCCTACGAGCAGTACTTC
CASSYSTVEAYEQYF
>TRBV2|NA|16|TRBJ1-5|NA
TGTGCCAGCAGTGTACGGGGATCCAATTACAATCAGCCCCAGCATTTT
CASSVRGSNYNQPQHF
>TRBV11-3|NA|14|TRBJ2-1|TRBD1
TGTGCCAGCAGCTTTTCGGGACAGGGAGGTGAGCAGTTCTTC
CASSFSGQGGEQFF
>TRBV6-5|NA|15|TRBJ2-7|NA
TGTGCCAGCAGTCCCCCTCGCAGGGACTCCTACGAGCAGTACTTC
CASSPPRRDSYEQYF
>TRBV7-9|NA|15|TRBJ1-2|NA
TGTGCCAGCAGCTTAGAAACAGGGCGAGCCTATGGCTACACCTTC
CASSLETGRAYGYTF
>TRBV9|once|16|TRBJ1-2|TRBD1
TGTGCCAGCAGCGTAGATTGGACAGGGGGCGAATATGGCTACACCTTC
CASSVDWTGGEYGYTF
>TRBV15|NA|16|TRBJ2-5|TRBD2
TGTGCCACCAGCAGGGGACTAGCGGGGCACCAAGAGACCCAGTACTTC
CATSRGLAGHQETQYF
>TRBV7-6|NA|12|TRBJ2-7|NA
TGTGCCAGCAGCTCGAGCTCCTACGAGCAGTACTTC
CASSSSSYEQYF
>TRBV24-1|once|14|TRBJ2-1|NA
TGTGCCACCAGCGAGACTGGGCGGACAAATGAGCAGTTCTTC
CATSETGRTNEQFF
>TRBV13|NA|17|TRBJ2-3|TRBD2
TGTGCCAGCAGCTTAGTTACTAGCGGGAGAGGGTCAGATACGCAGTATTTT
CASSLVTSGRGSDTQYF
>TRBV9|NA|14|TRBJ2-7|TRBD1
TGTGCCAGCAGCCGCGGGACAGGCTCCTACGAGCAGTACTTC
CASSRGTGSYEQYF
>TRBV24-1|once|15|TRBJ2-1|NA
TGTGCCACCAGTGATAGCCGGAGGGCAGGCACGGAGCAGTTCTTC
CATSDSRRAGTEQFF
>TRBV4-1|NA|13|TRBJ2-7|NA
TGCGCCAGCAGCTACGGGGATGGCTACGAGCAGTACTTC
CASSYGDGYEQYF
>TRBV3-1/TRBV3-2|NA|16|TRBJ2-2|NA
TGTGCCAGCAGCCAAGATTTCGGCAGGGATTCCGGGGAGCTGTTTTTT
CASSQDFGRDSGELFF
>TRBV28|NA|16|TRBJ2-5|NA
TGTGCCAGCAGTTCTTCTCTGGCGCCAGCCGGGGAGACCCAGTACTTC
CASSSSLAPAGETQYF